Below, 24 T cell receptor beta chains from the same sample are listed, as sequenced in a study of T cell changes during pregnancy in multiple sclerosis. Using immunoSEQ multiplex PCR, the repertoire was profiled, and TCRdb retains in-frame clones only, with some absent. The sample comprises around 50,000 clones, roughly 90% of which are singletons, and approximately 0.6% rests with the top ten. This specimen was CD4+ T cells from peripheral blood mononuclear cells, taken after pregnancy. All receptors come from a female donor with multiple sclerosis, enrolled in a pregnancy study.

The gene calls are TRBV5-1 and TRBJ2-7; possible D gene TRBD2, 6 bases. Germline V gene data show CDR1 as SGHRS and CDR2 as YFSETQ. This CDR3 comprises 15 residues. V was clipped by 4 bases and J by 3 bases, with 17 bases between them. The CDR3 reads CASSDPAGGLYEQYF. For the CDR3, the DNA is TGCGCCAGCAGCGACCCAGCGGGCGGACTCTACGAGCAGTACTTC.

The rearrangement joins TRBV5-4 to TRBJ1-4; D uncertain. The CDR3 totals 14 residues. CDR1 SGHNT and CDR2 YYREEE come from the germline V gene (reference sequence). V was shortened by 1 base and J by 8 bases, with 12 bases between the two germline ends. The CDR3 here is CASSLRGPGEKLFF. The CDR3 bases are TGTGCCAGCAGCTTGCGTGGGCCGGGGGAAAAACTGTTTTTT.

This clone was counted a few times. The V call is TRBV2, the J call TRBJ2-7, with D unclear. The V end lost 6 bases, the J end lost 2 bases, and 5 bases lay between the germline ends. CDR1 is SNHLY and CDR2 is FYNNEI in the germline V gene. CDR3 length equals 11 residues. The CDR3 sequence is CASSLTYEQYF. DNA for the CDR3: TGTGCCAGCAGCCTTACCTACGAGCAGTACTTC. Full variable domain (outside the CDR3, taken from reference TRBV2 and TRBJ2-7): EPEVTQTPSHQVTQMGQEVILRCVPISNHLYFYWYRQILGQKVEFLVSFYNNEISEKSEIFDDQFSVERPDGSNFTLKIRSTKLEDSAMYFCASSLTYEQYFGPGTRLTVT.

This chain connects TRBV7-2 to TRBJ1-2, with 7 bases lining up with TRBD1. Trimming removed 2 bases from V and 8 bases from J; junction bases left unmatched: 2. The CDR3 runs 12 residues. Germline V lookup: CDR1 SGHTA, CDR2 FQGNSA. CDR3 DNA: TGTGCCAGCAGCTTAACAGGGGACGGCTACACCTTC. Its protein product is CASSLTGDGYTF.

V usage is TRBV5-4 and J usage is TRBJ2-7; 11 bases align to TRBD2. Germline V gene data show CDR1 as SGHNT and CDR2 as YYREEE (reference sequence). The CDR3 is 16 residues long. The V segment lost 3 bases and the J segment 2 bases; nucleotides outside the gene matches: 7. The CDR3 loop reads CASSWLAGGGPYEQYF. The CDR3 coding sequence is TGTGCCAGCAGCTGGCTAGCGGGGGGAGGCCCCTACGAGCAGTACTTC.

The chain links TRBV29-1 to TRBJ2-7, with a weak D call TRBD1 (6 bases). Germline V gene data show CDR1 as SQVTM and CDR2 as ANQGSEA. The CDR3 consists of 12 residues. Trimming removed 4 bases from V and 3 bases from J, with 10 bases in between. The CDR3 spells CSVAGADYEQYF. The CDR3 nucleotides are TGCAGCGTTGCAGGGGCGGACTACGAGCAGTACTTC.

This clone was seen only once. The chain carries TRBV11-3 and TRBJ2-3; 8 bases line up with TRBD1. Germline V CDR1 and CDR2: SGHNT, YENEEA. Trimming at V came to 5 bases and at J to 2 bases, leaving 9 bases not matched to a gene. The CDR3 is 16 amino acids. CDR3 DNA sequence: TGTGCCAGCAGCATAGGGGGACAGGCGTTCACAGATACGCAGTATTTT. This gives the protein CASSIGGQAFTDTQYF.

The gene calls are TRBV7-2 and TRBJ1-1, with 8 bases matching TRBD1. The CDR3 totals 12 residues. V was pared by 1 base and J by 10 bases, with 2 bases of the junction left unmatched. CDR1 and CDR2 from the germline V gene are SGHTA and FQGNSA. The CDR3 nucleotides are TGTGCCAGCAGCTTAGTGACAGGGGCAGCTTTCTTT. This codes for CASSLVTGAAFF.

V usage is TRBV19 and J usage is TRBJ1-2; D perhaps matches TRBD1 (6 bases). From germline, CDR1 is LNHDA and CDR2 SQIVND (reference sequence). The CDR3 spans 15 residues. The germline V and J ends were trimmed by 2 bases and 2 bases, with 12 bases remaining between them. CDR3: CASSINGQSNYGYTF. CDR3 sequence (DNA): TGTGCCAGTAGTATAAATGGACAGTCCAACTATGGCTACACCTTC.

This chain uses TRBV6-5 with TRBJ1-2; D is unclear. CDR1 is MNHEY and CDR2 is SVGAGI in the germline V gene. V lost 6 bases and J lost 1, with 15 bases in between. The CDR3 extends over 15 amino acids. The CDR3, as DNA: TGTGCCAGCAGACCCCCGAGGGCCCTTAACTATGGCTACACCTTC. Its protein is CASRPPRALNYGYTF.

V usage is TRBV6-1 and J usage is TRBJ2-7, with 7 bases lining up with TRBD1. The J segment lost 2 bases and the V segment lost 6 bases, leaving 10 bases of the junction unmatched. Per germline, CDR1 MNHNS and CDR2 SASEGT. The CDR3 extends over 15 amino acids. The chain's CDR3 is CASRIFGQVAYEQYF. The CDR3 DNA sequence: TGTGCCAGCAGGATCTTCGGACAGGTTGCCTACGAGCAGTACTTC.

The rearrangement joins TRBV20-1 to TRBJ2-3; D is unresolved. V lost 3 bases, J lost 4 bases, and 5 bases lay in between. The CDR3 extends over 11 amino acids. Germline V lookup: CDR1 DFQATT, CDR2 SNEGSKA (reference sequence). The CDR3 region is CSASGSDTQYF. DNA of the CDR3: TGCAGTGCTAGTGGCTCAGATACGCAGTATTTT.

This sequence joins TRBV28 and TRBJ2-7; TRBD1 matches at 8 bases. Germline V gene sequence: CDR1 MDHEN, CDR2 SYDVKM. Germline trimming cut 7 bases from V and 0 bases from J; bases unmatched to any gene: 8. The CDR3 is 15 amino acids. This chain's CDR3 is CASTPWTGPSYEQYF. The CDR3 region has the DNA TGTGCCAGCACTCCATGGACAGGGCCCTCCTACGAGCAGTACTTC.

The rearrangement joins TRBV5-4 to TRBJ2-6; D remains unclear. CDR1 and CDR2 from the germline V gene are SGHNT and YYREEE (reference sequence). This CDR3 is 18 amino acids long. The V end lost 0 bases, the J end lost 2 bases, and 15 bases lay between the germline ends. CDR3 bases: TGTGCCAGCAGCTTGGACGTACCTCTCTCTACTGGGGCCAACGTCCTGACTTTC. It encodes CASSLDVPLSTGANVLTF.

This chain connects TRBV15 to TRBJ1-1; tentative D call: TRBD1 (5 bases). Trimming stripped 2 bases from V and 1 base from J, with 11 bases between. The CDR3 extends over 15 amino acids. Germline values: CDR1 LNHNV, CDR2 YYDKDF (reference sequence). The CDR3 spells CATSRSYDRNTEAFF. CDR3 DNA sequence: TGTGCCACCAGCAGATCCTATGACAGGAACACTGAAGCTTTCTTT.

This rearrangement joins TRBV4-1 to TRBJ1-5; TRBD1 matches at 7 bases. CDR3 size: 14 residues. Germline V gene data show CDR1 as MGHRA and CDR2 as YSYEKL. The trim removed 5 bases at V and 3 bases at J, leaving 4 bases unmatched. In DNA form, the CDR3 reads TGCGCCAGCAGCGTTGGACAGGTCAATCAGCCCCAGCATTTT. It codes for CASSVGQVNQPQHF.

The chain joins TRBV7-2 to TRBJ1-1; D might be TRBD1 (5 bases). Trimming took 5 bases from V and 5 from J, leaving 15 bases between them. Germline V gene lookup returns CDR1 SGHTA and CDR2 FQGNSA. The CDR3 is made up of 14 amino acids. CDR3 nucleotides: TGTGCCAGCAGCCCAGACAGAGCGAGGACTGAAGCTTTCTTT. Encoded protein: CASSPDRARTEAFF.

The V gene is TRBV9, the J gene TRBJ2-3, with D uncertain. Deletions cut 4 bases from V and 4 bases from J, with 10 bases between. The CDR3 loop spans 13 amino acids. Germline V lookup: CDR1 SGDLS, CDR2 YYNGEE. CDR3 region: CASSNKVSDTQYF. The DNA for the CDR3 is TGTGCCAGCAGCAACAAAGTGTCAGATACGCAGTATTTT.

This sequence joins TRBV6-5 and TRBJ1-1, with D perhaps matching TRBD1 (5 bases). The CDR3 contains 13 residues. The germline CDR1 and CDR2 sequences are MNHEY and SVGAGI. With 11 bases removed from V and 1 base from J, the gap between germline ends came to 14 bases. The CDR3 nucleotides read TGTGCCTCCCACAACCAGGGGAACACTGAAGCTTTCTTT. It yields the protein CASHNQGNTEAFF.

V usage is TRBV5-4 and J usage is TRBJ1-1; 7 bases align to TRBD1. Germline CDR1 is SGHNT and CDR2 is YYREEE (reference sequence). Trimming at V came to 4 bases and at J to 4 bases, leaving 10 bases not matched to a gene. This CDR3 has 15 amino acids. The CDR3 loop is CASSQILGQATEAFF. For the CDR3, the DNA is TGTGCCAGCAGCCAAATTCTCGGACAGGCCACTGAAGCTTTCTTT. The full variable domain, completed using reference TRBV5-4 and TRBJ1-1, is ETGVTQSPTHLIKTRGQQVTLRCSSQSGHNTVSWYQQALGQGPQFIFQYYREEENGRGNFPPRFSGLQFPNYSSELNVNALELDDSALYLCASSQILGQATEAFFGQGTRLTVV.

V usage is TRBV19 and J usage is TRBJ1-2; D is possibly TRBD1 (6 bases). Germline V gene data show CDR1 as LNHDA and CDR2 as SQIVND (reference sequence). The CDR3 covers 16 residues. The germline V and J ends were trimmed by 3 bases and 4 bases, with 18 bases remaining between them. The CDR3 here is CASSIGGAGEGYGYTF. The CDR3 DNA follows: TGTGCCAGTAGTATTGGTGGTGCAGGGGAGGGCTATGGCTACACCTTC.

The rearrangement joins TRBV25-1 to TRBJ1-1, with a possible D match to TRBD1 (5 bases). The CDR3 loop spans 14 amino acids. Germline CDR1 MGHDK, CDR2 SYGVNS. V lost 5 bases and J 1 base, leaving 11 bases between the germline ends. CDR3 nucleotides: TGTGCCAGCAGTCGCTCGGGGGAGAACACTGAAGCTTTCTTT. It is translated as CASSRSGENTEAFF.

The chain couples TRBV7-2 to TRBJ2-7, with 12 bases lining up with TRBD2. This CDR3 is built from 15 residues. V lost 4 bases to trimming and J lost 7 bases; unmatched junction nucleotides: 8. Germline-derived CDR1 and CDR2 are SGHTA and FQGNSA. The chain's CDR3 is CASSSSSGGAEEQYF. The DNA for the CDR3 is TGTGCCAGCAGCTCATCTAGCGGGGGGGCGGAGGAGCAGTACTTC.

This clone was detected once. J is TRBJ2-5 and V is TRBV12-5, with TRBD2 as a possible D gene (5 bases). Germline V lookup: CDR1 LGHNT, CDR2 FRNRAP. This CDR3 is built from 14 residues. V was shortened by 1 base and J by 1 base, with 7 bases between the two germline ends. As DNA, the CDR3 is TGTGCTAGTGGTTTGGGAGGGAGCCAAGAGACCCAGTACTTC. Residues: CASGLGGSQETQYF.